The 19 T cell receptor beta chains presented below share a single source sample, sequenced in a study of beta chain features in type 1 diabetes. Since all of the isolated RNA was reverse transcribed, expressed TCRB transcripts were what got sequenced. This table comes from immunoSEQ multiplex PCR, and its TCRdb copy is limited to in-frame clones, with some not included. Here the sample spans about 220,000 clones, roughly a tenth being singletons. Specimen: central memory CD4+ T cells from blood. Receptors originate from a man aged 18 to 35 in good health.

The V gene is TRBV15, the J gene TRBJ2-5; the D gene could be TRBD1 or TRBD2 (6 bases each). Deletions cut 5 bases from V and 5 bases from J, with 12 bases between. This CDR3 region has 13 residues. From germline, CDR1 is LNHNV and CDR2 YYDKDF (reference sequence). The CDR3 sequence is CATSGGPGETQYF. CDR3 DNA: TGTGCCACCAGCGGGGGGCCTGGCGAGACCCAGTACTTC.

The rearrangement links TRBV11-2 to TRBJ2-4, with TRBD1 matching 9 bases. In germline, CDR1 is SGHAT, CDR2 FQNNGV. Losses at the gene ends were 4 bases for V and 4 bases for J; bases not matched to a gene: 2. The CDR3 has 14 amino acids. CDR3 sequence: CASSSGTGKNIQYF. DNA of the CDR3: TGTGCCAGCAGCTCCGGGACAGGGAAAAACATTCAGTACTTC.

The table lists this clone with a few counts. This sequence joins TRBV25-1 and TRBJ2-7; TRBD2 aligns across 11 bases. V trimming: 2 bases; J trimming: 8 bases; junction bases outside the gene matches: 11. The CDR3 totals 16 residues. The germline V gene encodes CDR1 MGHDK and CDR2 SYGVNS. The CDR3 bases are TGTGCCAGCAGTGAACCCCGACTAGCGGGGAGTCAGAAGCAGTACTTC. Its protein is CASSEPRLAGSQKQYF.

This clone was found many times. The rearrangement joins TRBV7-2 to TRBJ2-3, with D uncertain. Germline CDR1 reads SGHTA; CDR2 reads FQGNSA. Trimming removed 2 bases at V and 8 bases at J, with 8 bases between. The CDR3 contains 12 residues. The CDR3: CASSLSPATQYF. CDR3 in DNA: TGTGCCAGCAGCTTATCGCCGGCTACGCAGTATTTT.

DNA of the CDR3: TGTGCCAGCACACTTGACGCGGGCGGGGGAGAGACCCAGTACTTC. As protein: CASTLDAGGGETQYF. The J gene is TRBJ2-5, the V gene TRBV5-6; TRBD2 aligns across 7 bases. The V and J ends lost 6 bases and 4 bases, in that order; junction bases with no gene match: 12. The CDR3 runs 15 residues. Germline lookup yields CDR1 SGHDT and CDR2 YYEEEE. The full variable domain, rest sourced from reference TRBV5-6 and TRBJ2-5, is DAGVTQSPTHLIKTRGQQVTLRCSPKSGHDTVSWYQQALGQGPQFIFQYYEEEERQRGNFPDRFSGHQFPNYSSELNVNALLLGDSALYLCASTLDAGGGETQYFGPGTRLLVL.

This clone was found a few times. V gene TRBV11-1 combines with J gene TRBJ2-1; TRBD2 agrees at 9 bases. This CDR3 comprises 14 residues. Germline assignment: CDR1 SGHAT and CDR2 FQDESV (reference sequence). V lost 2 bases, J lost 9 bases, and 5 bases stayed unmatched. The CDR3 DNA is TGTGCCAGCAGCTTACGGCGGGAGGGGCTTGAGCAGTTCTTC. It encodes CASSLRREGLEQFF.

This clone was detected a few times. The chain couples TRBV2 to TRBJ2-2, with D uncertain. CDR1 and CDR2 (germline): SNHLY, FYNNEI. Between the trimmed V and J ends, which lost 9 bases and 3 bases, there was a span of 14 bases. This CDR3 has 14 amino acids. The CDR3 sequence: CASRPDGDTGELFF. DNA for the CDR3: TGTGCCAGTCGGCCCGATGGGGACACCGGGGAGCTGTTTTTT.

The gene calls are TRBV7-2 and TRBJ2-3; D uncertain. Per germline, CDR1 SGHTA and CDR2 FQGNSA. The CDR3 covers 12 residues. V lost 5 bases, J lost 8 bases, and 11 bases lay in between. This CDR3 is CASSPSWGTQYF. In DNA, the CDR3 is TGTGCCAGCAGCCCAAGCTGGGGTACGCAGTATTTT.

This clone was seen only once. CDR3 residues: CASSLDWYEQYF. As DNA, the CDR3 is TGTGCCAGCAGCTTGGACTGGTACGAGCAGTACTTC. This chain uses TRBV7-9 with TRBJ2-7; a weak D match, TRBD2 (5 bases). The CDR3 is 12 amino acids. The germline V gene encodes CDR1 SEHNR and CDR2 FQNEAQ (reference sequence). V lost 3 bases and J 4 bases, leaving 7 bases between the germline ends.

Regarding this clone: Mismatch with germline at one junction end may stem from a read error. The V gene is TRBV14, the J gene TRBJ2-3; D possibly corresponds to TRBD2 (5 bases). This CDR3 is 15 amino acids long. Germline loops: CDR1 SGHDN, CDR2 FVKESK. CDR3 sequence (DNA): TGTGCCAGCAGCCAGGGCGGACTTTCCACAAATACGCAGTATTTT. Its translation is CASSQGGLSTNTQYF. The full variable domain, rest sourced from reference TRBV14 and TRBJ2-3, is EAGVTQFPSHSVIEKGQTVTLRCDPISGHDNLYWYRRVMGKEIKFLLHFVKESKQDESGMPNNRFLAERTGGTYSTLKVQPAELEDSGVYFCASSQGGLSTNTQYFGPGTRLTVL.

The chain carries TRBV7-8 and TRBJ2-3; D is ambiguous. The CDR3 is 12 amino acids. Trimming removed 11 bases from V and 5 bases from J, with 14 bases in between. CDR1 is SGHVS, CDR2 FQNEAQ, per germline. The CDR3 bases are TGTGCCGATAGGGATCTGGGAGATACGCAGTATTTT. Its protein product is CADRDLGDTQYF.

A few counts support this clone. This chain connects TRBV5-1 to TRBJ1-4, with unresolved D. The ends were cut back, 1 base at V and 3 bases at J, with 16 bases in the middle. The CDR3 spans 17 residues. Germline V CDR1 and CDR2: SGHRS, YFSETQ. This chain's CDR3 is CASSLTTGVEANEKLFF. The DNA for the CDR3 is TGCGCCAGCAGCTTGACGACTGGGGTCGAGGCTAATGAAAAACTGTTTTTT. Full variable domain (rest looked up from reference TRBV5-1 and TRBJ1-4): KAGVTQTPRYLIKTRGQQVTLSCSPISGHRSVSWYQQTPGQGLQFLFEYFSETQRNKGNFPGRFSGRQFSNSRSEMNVSTLELGDSALYLCASSLTTGVEANEKLFFGSGTQLSVL.

This clone was counted a few times. The gene calls are TRBV9 and TRBJ2-5; TRBD1 agrees at 7 bases. Germline V gene lookup returns CDR1 SGDLS and CDR2 YYNGEE. The CDR3 extends over 15 amino acids. The ends lost 3 bases at V and 5 bases at J; junction bases unmatched: 10. CDR3 loop: CASSGYEGARETQYF. The CDR3 nucleotides are TGTGCCAGCAGCGGGTATGAGGGGGCCCGGGAGACCCAGTACTTC.

This clone has more than one count but fewer than ten. The V and J genes are TRBV4-1 and TRBJ1-5, with TRBD1 as a possible D gene (6 bases). The CDR3 extends over 14 amino acids. The V gene's germline CDR1 is MGHRA and CDR2 YSYEKL. The V gene lost 6 bases and the J gene lost 7 bases, with 16 bases spanning the gap. The CDR3 protein is CASRPTGSGQPQHF. CDR3 bases: TGCGCCAGCAGACCCACAGGGAGTGGCCAGCCCCAGCATTTT.

This clone has at least ten counts. The chain couples TRBV7-2 to TRBJ2-3, with a possible D match to TRBD1 (5 bases). The V gene lost 3 bases and the J gene lost 2 bases, with 9 bases spanning the gap. Germline V gene lookup returns CDR1 SGHTA and CDR2 FQGNSA. The CDR3 extends over 14 amino acids. CDR3 nucleotides: TGTGCCAGCAGCTTGGCAGGGTACACAGATACGCAGTATTTT. Protein: CASSLAGYTDTQYF. The complete variable domain, with remaining parts taken from reference TRBV7-2 and TRBJ2-3, reads GAGVSQSPSNKVTEKGKDVELRCDPISGHTALYWYRQSLGQGLEFLIYFQGNSAPDKSGLPSDRFSAERTGGSVSTLTIQRTQQEDSAVYLCASSLAGYTDTQYFGPGTRLTVL.

The CDR3 sequence: CASSLIGGFPSTDTQYF. The CDR3 DNA sequence: TGTGCCAGCAGCTTGATCGGGGGGTTCCCTAGCACAGATACGCAGTATTTT. The chain couples TRBV5-4 to TRBJ2-3, with 7 bases fitting TRBD2. Per the germline V gene, CDR1 is SGHNT and CDR2 is YYREEE (reference sequence). J gave up 0 bases and V 1 base, and 8 bases lay outside the gene matches. This CDR3 is 17 amino acids long.

This clone showed up just a few times. This chain connects TRBV2 to TRBJ2-3, with D tentatively TRBD2 (5 bases). V lost 3 bases and J lost 4, with 11 bases in between. CDR3 length: 14 amino acids. Germline V gives CDR1 SNHLY, CDR2 FYNNEI. The CDR3 spells CASSDYNGADTQYF. The CDR3 coding sequence is TGTGCCAGCAGTGACTACAACGGGGCAGATACGCAGTATTTT.

This clone was seen a few times. This sample includes further DNA sequences coding for the same CDR3. The V call is TRBV5-4, the J call TRBJ2-2; weak D call: TRBD2 (5 bases). Between the trimmed V and J ends, which lost 0 bases and 6 bases, there was a span of 6 bases. The germline V gene encodes CDR1 SGHNT and CDR2 YYREEE (reference sequence). CDR3 length: 13 amino acids. CDR3 region: CASSLDGAGELFF. CDR3 coding DNA: TGTGCCAGCAGCTTGGACGGGGCCGGGGAGCTGTTTTTT.

The genes are TRBV11-2 and TRBJ2-3; 14 nucleotides line up with TRBD2. The germline gives CDR1 SGHAT, CDR2 FQNNGV. V shed 4 bases, J shed 4 bases, and the junction held 4 bases outside the gene matches. This CDR3 has 16 residues. This CDR3 reads CASSWGLAGAADTQYF. The CDR3 nucleotides read TGTGCCAGCAGCTGGGGACTAGCGGGAGCCGCAGATACGCAGTATTTT.